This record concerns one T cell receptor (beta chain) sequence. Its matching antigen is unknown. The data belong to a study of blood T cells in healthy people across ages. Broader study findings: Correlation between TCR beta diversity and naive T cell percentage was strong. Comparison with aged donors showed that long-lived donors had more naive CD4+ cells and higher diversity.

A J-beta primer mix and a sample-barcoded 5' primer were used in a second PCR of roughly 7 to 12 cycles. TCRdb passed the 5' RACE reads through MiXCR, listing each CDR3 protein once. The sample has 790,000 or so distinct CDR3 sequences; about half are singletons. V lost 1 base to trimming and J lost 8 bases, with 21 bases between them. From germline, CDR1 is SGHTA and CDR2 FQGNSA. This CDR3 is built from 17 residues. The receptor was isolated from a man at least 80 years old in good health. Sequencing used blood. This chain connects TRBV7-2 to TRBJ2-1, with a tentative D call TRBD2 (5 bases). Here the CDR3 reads CASSLDYPGLPKDEQFF. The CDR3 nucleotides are TGTGCCAGCAGCTTAGATTATCCTGGACTCCCTAAAGATGAGCAGTTCTTC.